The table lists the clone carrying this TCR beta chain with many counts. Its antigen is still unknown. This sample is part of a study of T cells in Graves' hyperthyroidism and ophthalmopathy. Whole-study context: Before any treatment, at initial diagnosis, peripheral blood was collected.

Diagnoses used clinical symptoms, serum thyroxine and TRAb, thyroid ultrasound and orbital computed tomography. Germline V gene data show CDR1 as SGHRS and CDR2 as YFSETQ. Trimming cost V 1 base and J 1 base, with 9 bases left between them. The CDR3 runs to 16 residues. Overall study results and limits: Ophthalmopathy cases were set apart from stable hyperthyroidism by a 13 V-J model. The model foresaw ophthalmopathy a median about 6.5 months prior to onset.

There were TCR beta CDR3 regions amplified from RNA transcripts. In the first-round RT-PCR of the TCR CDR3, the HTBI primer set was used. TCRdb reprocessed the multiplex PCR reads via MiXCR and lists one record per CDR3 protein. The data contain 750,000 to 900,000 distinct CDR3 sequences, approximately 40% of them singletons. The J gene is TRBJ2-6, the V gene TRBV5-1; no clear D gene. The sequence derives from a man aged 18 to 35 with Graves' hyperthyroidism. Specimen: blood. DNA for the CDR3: TGCGCCAGCAGCTTGCGCGAATATTCTGGGGCCAACGTCCTGACTTTC. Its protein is CASSLREYSGANVLTF.